Listed below are T cell receptor beta chains from one sample, sequenced in a study of Graves' ophthalmopathy and Graves' hyperthyroidism. MiXCR, run by TCRdb on the multiplex PCR reads, gives a single entry per CDR3 protein. The sample holds 200,000 to 300,000 distinct CDR3 sequences, around 42% seen once. The material sequenced was peripheral blood. The receptors were sampled from an adult man with Graves' ophthalmopathy. Each CDR3 is given with its conserved first and last residue. A D gene is named only where the DNA matches it firmly. Size is omitted from some rows. Given values are once, few, many or a class for expanded clones.

j_call clone_size d_call v_call cdr3_nt cdr3_aa
TRBJ2-5 - - TRBV10-2 TGCGCCAGCAAGAAGAACACTGAAGAGACCCAGTACTTC CASKKNTEETQYF
TRBJ1-2 few - TRBV10-2 TGCGCCACTGCTGCGGGGCAGGTCTATGGCTACACCTTC CATAAGQVYGYTF
TRBJ1-5 - TRBD1 TRBV7-9 TGCGCCAGCAGCCACCCAGCCGGGACAGGGGTGCAGCCCCAGCATTTT CASSHPAGTGVQPQHF
TRBJ1-1 few - TRBV7-2 TGTGCCAGCAGCCCGGACAGACGGAACACTGAAGCTTTCTTT CASSPDRRNTEAFF
TRBJ2-7 few TRBD1 TRBV7-9 TGTGCCAGCAGCTTACTTCCCAACAGGGGCTCCGACGAGCAGTACTTC CASSLLPNRGSDEQYF
TRBJ2-5 - - TRBV25-1 TGTGCCAGCACGGGTTCGGCCCCTTGGGAAGAGACCCAGTACTTC CASTGSAPWEETQYF
TRBJ2-5 - - TRBV7-9 TGTGCCAGCAGTCTCGCTCACCGGGCCACAGATACGCAGTACTTC CASSLAHRATDTQYF
TRBJ1-1 - - TRBV10-1 TGCGCCAGCAGTGAGTCGCTGGGATCGAACACTGAAGCTTTCTTT CASSESLGSNTEAFF
TRBJ1-1 - TRBD1 TRBV2 TGTGCCAGCAGTTACCGGACAGGCCTGAACACTGAAGCTTTCTTT CASSYRTGLNTEAFF
TRBJ1-5 - - TRBV10-3 TGTGCCATCTCGAGGGGAAATGAGCCCCAGCATTTT CAISRGNEPQHF
TRBJ2-2 once - TRBV19 TGTGCCAGTAGTAACAACAGGAAAGGGATTACCGGGGAGCTGTTTTTT CASSNNRKGITGELFF
TRBJ2-7 - TRBD2 TRBV7-9 TGTGCCAGCAGCCCGAGGACTAGCGGGGGCGACGAGCAGTACTTC CASSPRTSGGDEQYF
TRBJ1-1 few TRBD1 TRBV5-1 TGCGCCAGCAGCGGTGGGACAGGTGGGTTGAACACTGAAGCTTTCTTT CASSGGTGGLNTEAFF
TRBJ2-5 few TRBD2 TRBV3-1 TGTGCCAGCAGCCAACCCTGGACTAGCCAAGAGACCCAGTACTTC CASSQPWTSQETQYF
TRBJ2-5 - - TRBV15 TGTGCCACCAGCTGGGAGGGGGTGGTGGAGACCCAGTACTTC CATSWEGVVETQYF
TRBJ1-1 - - TRBV6-1 TGTGCCAGCAGTGAATACGGAAACACTGAAGCTTTCTTT CASSEYGNTEAFF
TRBJ2-7 many - TRBV15 TGTGCCACCAGCAGAGAGACAGGCTACGAGCAGTACTTC CATSRETGYEQYF
TRBJ1-5 - TRBD1 TRBV7-9 TGTGCCAGCAGCTTTCAGGGGGCGGTGAACGAGCATTTT CASSFQGAVNEHF
TRBJ1-2 - TRBD1 TRBV5-6 TGTGCCAGCAGCTTCGGGGACAGTCGCACCTTC CASSFGDSRTF
TRBJ2-7 - - TRBV7-9 TGTGCCAGCAGCTTAGAAGACCTCTACGAGCAGTACTTC CASSLEDLYEQYF
TRBJ2-7 - - TRBV11-2 TGTGCCAGCAGCTTAGACACTAACTACGAGCAGTACTTC CASSLDTNYEQYF
TRBJ2-7 few TRBD2 TRBV20-1 TGCAGTGCGCGGGGGGAGAGCTCCTACGAGCAGTACTTC CSARGESSYEQYF
TRBJ1-1 few - TRBV5-1 TGCGCCAGCAGCCCGGAGGGGGGCGGAACTGAAGCTTTCTTT CASSPEGGGTEAFF
TRBJ2-2 few - TRBV15 TGTGCCACCAGCAGAGCGGGCACCCTGAACACCGGGGAGCTGTTTTTT CATSRAGTLNTGELFF
TRBJ2-5 - - TRBV10-2 TGCGCCAGCAGTGAGTCCGGGACAGAGACCCAGTACTTC CASSESGTETQYF
TRBJ2-5 - - TRBV28 TGTGCCAGCAGTTGGATTAGCAAAGGGGATCAAGAGACCCAGTACTTC CASSWISKGDQETQYF
TRBJ2-5 few TRBD2 TRBV10-2 TGCGCCAGCAGTGACCAGGGGACTAGTCGGTTGGTGACCCAGTACTTC CASSDQGTSRLVTQYF
TRBJ1-1 - - TRBV28 TGTGCCAGCAGAGAACAGGGTTTTGAAGCTTTCTTT CASREQGFEAFF
TRBJ1-1 - - TRBV7-2 TGCGCCAGCAGCTTGTCCGATGAAGCTTTCTTT CASSLSDEAFF
TRBJ2-7 - TRBD2 TRBV4-1 TGCGCCAGCAGCCAAGCTTTACTAGCGGGAGCTACGATGGAGCAGTACTTC CASSQALLAGATMEQYF
TRBJ2-7 few TRBD1 TRBV20-1 TGCAGTGCTGGGGACAGGAAGTACGAGCAGTACTTC CSAGDRKYEQYF
TRBJ2-7 - - TRBV28 TGTGCCAGCAGTTTATTGGCTGGTGAGCAGTACTTC CASSLLAGEQYF
TRBJ2-7 - - TRBV10-3 TGTGCCATCCACTCTAGCGTAGCCTACGAGCAGTACTTC CAIHSSVAYEQYF
TRBJ2-2 few - TRBV7-2 TGTGCCAGCAGCTTAGCAGAGAACACCGGGGAGCTGTTTTTT CASSLAENTGELFF
TRBJ2-7 few TRBD1 TRBV28 TGTGCCAGCAGTCCTCCGAGACAGGGAAGGGTCGAGCAGTACTTC CASSPPRQGRVEQYF
TRBJ1-4 - - TRBV14 TGTGCCAGCAGCCAAGGGCCCGCGCGTTTAAATGAAAAACTGTTTTTT CASSQGPARLNEKLFF
TRBJ1-2 few TRBD1 TRBV2 TGTGCCAGCAGTTTCTCCGGGACAGGGGGCTCCAACGGCTACACCTTC CASSFSGTGGSNGYTF
TRBJ2-5 - - TRBV12-3/TRBV12-4 TGTGCCAGCAGTAGTGATGACCCAGAGACCCAGTACTTC CASSSDDPETQYF
TRBJ1-2 - - TRBV7-3 TGTGCCAGCAGCCGACCGGAGGGGAGGAGTAACTATGGCTACACCTTC CASSRPEGRSNYGYTF
TRBJ1-4 few TRBD1 TRBV19 TGTGCCAGTAGTGACAGGGGGAATCGTGAAAAACTGTTTTTT CASSDRGNREKLFF
TRBJ2-7 many - TRBV10-2 TGCGCCACGACAGGTTCCTACGAGCAGTACTTC CATTGSYEQYF
TRBJ2-7 - - TRBV2 TGTGCCAGCGCCCCTCGGGAGGAGCAGTACTTC CASAPREEQYF
TRBJ1-2 few - TRBV5-8 TGTGCCAGCAGCCCCGACGGAGCTAACTATGGCTACACCTTC CASSPDGANYGYTF
TRBJ2-6 many TRBD1 TRBV7-9 TGTGCCAGCAGCATCGGACAGGACTCTGGGGCCAACGTCCTGACTTTC CASSIGQDSGANVLTF
TRBJ2-7 - TRBD2 TRBV7-8 TGTGCCAGCAGGACGACCGGGACTAGCGATGAGCAGTACTTC CASRTTGTSDEQYF
TRBJ2-2 few TRBD1 TRBV5-1 TGCGCCAGCAGCTTGGAGGGACAGGGGACCGGGGAGCTGTTTTTT CASSLEGQGTGELFF
TRBJ2-2 - - TRBV12-3/TRBV12-4 TGTGCCAGCAGTCCCACGACCCGCGGCGGGACCGGGGAGCTGTTTTTT CASSPTTRGGTGELFF
TRBJ1-2 - - TRBV29-1 TGCAGCGTTGAAGAGCGGGGAGGCTACACCTTC CSVEERGGYTF
TRBJ2-5 many - TRBV7-8 TGTGCCAGCAACCCGACAGTACAAGAGACCCAGTACTTC CASNPTVQETQYF
TRBJ2-7 - TRBD2 TRBV2 TGTGCCAGCAGTGATAAGGGACTAGCGCTCGAGCAGTACTTC CASSDKGLALEQYF
TRBJ1-2 few - TRBV2 TGTGCCATCCCCCGGGGGGCAGTCTATGGCTACACCTTC CAIPRGAVYGYTF
TRBJ1-1 - - TRBV6-5 TGTGCCAGCAGTTCAACAGGGAATGGGGACACTGAAGCTTTCTTT CASSSTGNGDTEAFF
TRBJ2-7 - - TRBV30 TGTGCCTGGAGTGTAAGGTCAGGGGTGAATGAAGAGCAGTACTTC CAWSVRSGVNEEQYF
TRBJ2-7 many - TRBV19 TGTGCCAGTAGTATGCGGCCCACCTACGAGCAGTACTTC CASSMRPTYEQYF
TRBJ1-1 - TRBD1 TRBV6-9 TGTGCCAGCAGCCATTGCCGTTTTGGGACAGGGGGAGCTTTCTTT CASSHCRFGTGGAFF
TRBJ1-1 - - TRBV6-5 TGTGCCAGCAGCCGAACCAACACTGAAGCTTTCTTT CASSRTNTEAFF
TRBJ1-1 - TRBD1 TRBV30 TGTGCCTGGAGACAGGGGCGAACTGAAGCTTTCTTT CAWRQGRTEAFF
TRBJ1-1 many - TRBV19 TGTGCCAGTAGTATAGGAGGCAGTAACACTGAAGCTTTCTTT CASSIGGSNTEAFF
TRBJ2-5 few TRBD2 TRBV7-9 TGTGCCAGCAGCTTCGGACTAGCGGGGAACCAAGAGACCCAGTACTTC CASSFGLAGNQETQYF